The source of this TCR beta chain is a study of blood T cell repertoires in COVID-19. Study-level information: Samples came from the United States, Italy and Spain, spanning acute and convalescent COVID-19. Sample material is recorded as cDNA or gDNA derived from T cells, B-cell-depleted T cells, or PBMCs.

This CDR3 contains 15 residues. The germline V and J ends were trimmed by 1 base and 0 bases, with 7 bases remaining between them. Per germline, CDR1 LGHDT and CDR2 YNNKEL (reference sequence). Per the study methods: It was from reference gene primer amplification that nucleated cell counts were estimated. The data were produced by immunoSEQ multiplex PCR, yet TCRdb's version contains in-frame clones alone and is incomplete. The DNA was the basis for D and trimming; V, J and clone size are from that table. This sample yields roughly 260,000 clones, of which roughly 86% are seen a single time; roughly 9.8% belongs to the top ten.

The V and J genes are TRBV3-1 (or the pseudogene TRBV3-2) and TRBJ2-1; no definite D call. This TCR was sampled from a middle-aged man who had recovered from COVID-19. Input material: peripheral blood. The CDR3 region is CASSQAPSSYNEQFF. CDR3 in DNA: TGTGCCAGCAGCCAAGCCCCTAGCTCCTACAATGAGCAGTTCTTC.